This record looks at one TCR beta chain sequence and its context. The CDR3 loop spans 14 amino acids. After removal of 2 bases from V and 7 bases from J, the junction contained 8 bases not matched to a gene. Germline V gene data show CDR1 as KGHSH and CDR2 as LQKENI. These data belong to a study of blood T cell repertoires in COVID-19. Method: immunoSEQ multiplex PCR; TCRdb's copy keeps in-frame clones and lacks some. In the table there are about 400,000 clones, more than 75% of which are singletons. The sequence came from a woman aged 30 to 39 with acute COVID-19. The sequenced material came from PBMCs or T cells enriched from blood (not recorded which). The chain carries TRBV18 and TRBJ2-7; 7 bases are shared with TRBD1. CDR3 sequence: CASSPGQEAREQYF. The DNA for the CDR3 is TGTGCCAGCTCACCAGGACAGGAGGCGCGGGAGCAGTACTTC. Looking up the rest from reference TRBV18 and TRBJ2-7 gives the full variable domain: NAGVMQNPRHLVRRRGQEARLRCSPMKGHSHVYWYRQLPEEGLKFMVYLQKENIIDESGMPKERFSAEFPKEGPSILRIQQVVRGDSAAYFCASSPGQEAREQYFGPGTRLTVT.